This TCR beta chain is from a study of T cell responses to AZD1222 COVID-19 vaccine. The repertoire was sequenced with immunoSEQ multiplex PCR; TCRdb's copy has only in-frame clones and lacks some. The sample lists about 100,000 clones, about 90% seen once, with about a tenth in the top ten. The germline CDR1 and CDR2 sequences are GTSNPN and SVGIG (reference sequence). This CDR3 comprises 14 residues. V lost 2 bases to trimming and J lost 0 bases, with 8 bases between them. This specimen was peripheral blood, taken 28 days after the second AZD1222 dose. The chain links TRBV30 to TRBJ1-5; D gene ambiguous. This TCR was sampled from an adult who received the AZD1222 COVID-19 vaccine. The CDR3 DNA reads TGTGCCTGGAGTACCGGGAATAGCAATCAGCCCCAGCATTTT. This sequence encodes CAWSTGNSNQPQHF.